The 14 T cell receptor beta chains in this list originate from one sample, sequenced in a study of OX40 agonist ivuxolimab in advanced cancers. Sequenced by immunoSEQ multiplex PCR; TCRdb stores in-frame clones only, minus some. Of over 50,000 clones in the sample, about 80% were seen once. Sequencing was performed on CD4+ or CD8+ T cells sorted from blood, taken in a trial of the OX40 agonist ivuxolimab. These receptors all stem from an adult with an advanced solid tumor such as melanoma, head and neck, liver or kidney cancer.

This clone was recorded only once. V gene TRBV9 combines with J gene TRBJ2-7, with a possible D match to TRBD2 (6 bases). This CDR3 contains 13 residues. The V end lost 3 bases, the J end lost 6 bases, and 13 bases lay between the germline ends. CDR1 SGDLS and CDR2 YYNGEE come from the germline V gene. The CDR3 is CASSAGTQPEQYF. The CDR3 bases are TGTGCCAGCAGCGCCGGGACTCAACCCGAGCAGTACTTC.

V gene TRBV2 combines with J gene TRBJ2-1; D not certain. V was cut by 5 bases and J by 1 base, with 12 bases left in between. The CDR3 runs to 15 residues. CDR1 SNHLY and CDR2 FYNNEI come from the germline V gene. This CDR3 reads CASSPPVGSYNEQFF. DNA for the CDR3: TGTGCCAGCAGTCCCCCGGTGGGGTCCTACAATGAGCAGTTCTTC.

The gene calls are TRBV27 and TRBJ2-5, with 12 bases that match TRBD2. Germline CDR1 reads MNHEY; CDR2 reads SMNVEV (reference sequence). This CDR3 is built from 15 residues. The J segment lost 5 bases and the V segment lost 6 bases, leaving 7 bases of the junction unmatched. As DNA, the CDR3 is TGTGCCAGCAGGCCGGGACTAGCGGGTGTGGAGACCCAGTACTTC. Residues: CASRPGLAGVETQYF.

This clone appeared a few times. CDR3 DNA: TGTGCCAGCAGCCCCGTCGCCGGCTACGAGCAGTACTTC. Its protein product is CASSPVAGYEQYF. The genes are TRBV7-8 and TRBJ2-7; D not certain. CDR1 is SGHVS, CDR2 FQNEAQ, per germline. Trimming stripped 5 bases from V and 3 bases from J, with 11 bases between. The CDR3 extends over 13 amino acids.

The V call is TRBV7-2, the J call TRBJ2-1; 11 bases match TRBD2. Germline lookup yields CDR1 SGHTA and CDR2 FQGNSA. CDR3 length: 15 amino acids. After removal of 0 bases from V and 7 bases from J, the junction contained 2 bases not matched to a gene. CDR3 DNA: TGTGCCAGCAGCTTAGCTAGCGGGGGGGTGAATGAGCAGTTCTTC. Its protein is CASSLASGGVNEQFF.

This clone was counted a few times. V usage is TRBV19 and J usage is TRBJ1-2; a possible D gene is TRBD1 (6 bases). The CDR3 has 15 amino acids. CDR1 LNHDA and CDR2 SQIVND come from the germline V gene (reference sequence). V was cut by 6 bases and J by 7 bases, with 21 bases left in between. The CDR3 loop reads CASRRIQGAEGGYTF. For the CDR3, the DNA is TGTGCCAGTAGAAGGATACAGGGAGCGGAGGGTGGCTACACCTTC.

The V gene is TRBV7-9, the J gene TRBJ2-7; 8 positions match TRBD2. Germline V lookup: CDR1 SEHNR, CDR2 FQNEAQ (reference sequence). This CDR3 comprises 15 residues. Trimming at V came to 5 bases and at J to 0 bases, leaving 6 bases not matched to a gene. The CDR3 loop reads CASSRLLAGSYEQYF. The CDR3 DNA is TGTGCCAGCAGCCGGCTTCTAGCGGGCTCCTACGAGCAGTACTTC.

J is TRBJ1-4 and V is TRBV2, with D uncertain. Trimming removed 7 bases at V and 7 bases at J, with 7 bases between. Germline V lookup: CDR1 SNHLY, CDR2 FYNNEI. CDR3 size: 11 residues. CDR3 protein: CASTPFEKLFF. The CDR3 nucleotides read TGTGCCAGCACCCCTTTTGAAAAACTGTTTTTT.

This chain connects TRBV7-2 to TRBJ2-3, with 10 bases identical to TRBD2. The germline V gene has CDR1 SGHTA and CDR2 FQGNSA. With V trimmed by 2 bases and J by 0 bases, 5 bases remained unmatched. The CDR3 spans 17 residues. For the CDR3, the DNA is TGTGCCAGCAGCTTAAGGCTAGCGGGAGCTAGCACAGATACGCAGTATTTT. The encoded protein is CASSLRLAGASTDTQYF.

This clone was seen a single time. The J gene is TRBJ2-3, the V gene TRBV2, with TRBD2 as a possible D gene (6 bases). Germline loops: CDR1 SNHLY, CDR2 FYNNEI. Trimming shortened V by 6 bases and J by 1 base, and 23 bases separated the two germline ends. The CDR3 loop spans 18 amino acids. The CDR3 DNA follows: TGTGCCAGCAGCTCAGGCTTCACCGGGCCTAGCGGCACAGATACGCAGTATTTT. Protein: CASSSGFTGPSGTDTQYF.

This sequence joins TRBV11-2 and TRBJ1-2, with 10 bases that match TRBD1. Unmatched junction bases numbered 2, after V lost 5 bases and J lost 2 bases. Germline V gives CDR1 SGHAT, CDR2 FQNNGV. CDR3 length equals 14 residues. The CDR3 nucleotides are TGTGCCAGCAGCCCGGGACAGGGGAACTATGGCTACACCTTC. It specifies CASSPGQGNYGYTF. Filled out from reference TRBV11-2 and TRBJ1-2, the complete variable domain reads EAGVAQSPRYKIIEKRQSVAFWCNPISGHATLYWYQQILGQGPKLLIQFQNNGVVDDSQLPKDRFSAERLKGVDSTLKIQPAKLEDSAVYLCASSPGQGNYGYTFGSGTRLTVV.

This clone was found a few times. The J gene is TRBJ1-5, the V gene TRBV5-6; D gene unclear. Between the trimmed V and J ends, which lost 3 bases and 4 bases, there was a span of 11 bases. This CDR3 comprises 14 residues. Germline CDR1 reads SGHDT; CDR2 reads YYEEEE. The CDR3 reads CASSSTLGNQPQHF. The CDR3 DNA sequence: TGTGCCAGCAGCTCCACGCTGGGAAATCAGCCCCAGCATTTT. Drawing the rest from reference TRBV5-6 and TRBJ1-5, the complete variable domain is DAGVTQSPTHLIKTRGQQVTLRCSPKSGHDTVSWYQQALGQGPQFIFQYYEEEERQRGNFPDRFSGHQFPNYSSELNVNALLLGDSALYLCASSSTLGNQPQHFGDGTRLSIL.

The J gene is TRBJ2-1, the V gene TRBV5-4; D is undetermined. Germline CDR1 is SGHNT and CDR2 is YYREEE (reference sequence). The CDR3 runs 12 residues. Trimming removed 4 bases from V and 8 bases from J, with 10 bases in between. The CDR3 is CASSTGRDEQFF. CDR3 bases: TGTGCCAGCAGCACTGGACGGGATGAGCAGTTCTTC.

The chain joins TRBV7-8 to TRBJ2-7; the D is unclear. This CDR3 region has 14 residues. V was cut by 2 bases and J by 3 bases, with 11 bases left in between. The V gene's germline CDR1 is SGHVS and CDR2 FQNEAQ. CDR3 in DNA: TGTGCCAGCAGCTTACCCGGAAAAGGCTACGAGCAGTACTTC. Its protein product is CASSLPGKGYEQYF.